This is a list of T cell receptor beta chains from one sample in a study of cytomegalovirus exposure and HLA in healthy donors. The table came from immunoSEQ multiplex PCR; TCRdb's copy has only in-frame clones and leaves some out. The sample lists approximately 210,000 clones, more than 65% occurring once. The sample consisted of PBMCs. The source is a girl under 18 in good health and CMV-seropositive. Both conserved end residues are part of each CDR3. Each record gives: D gene, V gene, clone size, CDR3 length, J gene, CDR3 protein, CDR3 DNA. A D gene is named only where the DNA matches it firmly. Some rows have no size entry. The others give once, few or many, or a class for an expanded clone.

>NA|TRBV28|NA|15|TRBJ1-5
CATRGGAVGNQPQHF
TGTGCCACCCGAGGGGGGGCGGTTGGCAATCAGCCCCAGCATTTT
>NA|TRBV19|NA|12|TRBJ2-1
CASSVHNNEQFF
TGTGCCAGTAGTGTGCACAACAATGAGCAGTTCTTC
>NA|TRBV2|NA|15|TRBJ1-3
CASRTAGGGGNTIYF
TGTGCCAGCCGAACGGCGGGAGGCGGGGGAAACACCATATATTTT
>NA|TRBV19|NA|12|TRBJ2-1
CASSPLGNEQFF
TGTGCCAGTAGTCCCCTAGGCAATGAGCAGTTCTTC
>NA|TRBV11-2|NA|14|TRBJ2-7
CASSLNPENYEQYF
TGTGCCAGCAGCTTAAATCCGGAGAACTACGAGCAGTACTTC
>TRBD1|TRBV6-5|NA|12|TRBJ2-7
CASRTGAGEQYF
TGTGCCAGCAGGACAGGGGCGGGCGAGCAGTACTTC
>TRBD2|TRBV5-1|NA|17|TRBJ2-5
CASSLTVLAGPQETQYF
TGCGCCAGCAGCTTGACGGTACTAGCGGGGCCTCAAGAGACCCAGTACTTC
>NA|TRBV11-2|NA|15|TRBJ2-5
CASSLSISFGETQYF
TGTGCCAGCAGCTTATCTATTTCTTTCGGGGAGACCCAGTACTTC
>TRBD1|TRBV27|NA|15|TRBJ1-4
CASSSDRGQNEKLFF
TGTGCCAGCAGTTCTGACAGGGGGCAGAATGAAAAACTGTTTTTT
>NA|TRBV25-1|few|16|TRBJ2-7
CASSEYGATKSYEQYF
TGTGCCAGCAGTGAATATGGGGCCACGAAATCCTACGAGCAGTACTTC
>TRBD2|TRBV10-3|once|15|TRBJ2-1
CAISDTGGLGNEQFF
TGTGCCATCAGTGATACGGGGGGGCTGGGCAATGAGCAGTTCTTC
>TRBD1|TRBV7-2|NA|13|TRBJ1-2
CASSPGTEYGYTF
TGTGCCAGCAGCCCCGGGACAGAATATGGCTACACCTTC
>TRBD1|TRBV7-9|NA|15|TRBJ1-1
CASSWGTGDGTEAFF
TGTGCCAGCAGCTGGGGGACAGGGGATGGAACTGAAGCTTTCTTT
>TRBD1|TRBV29-1|NA|14|TRBJ2-3
CSVDPGQGTSGQYF
TGCAGCGTGGACCCGGGACAGGGTACCTCGGGGCAGTATTTT
>NA|TRBV6-1|few|19|TRBJ1-1
CASSEADPGKGKGNTEAFF
TGTGCCAGCAGTGAAGCGGATCCAGGGAAGGGAAAGGGTAACACTGAAGCTTTCTTT
>NA|TRBV10-2|NA|18|TRBJ1-2
CASSVLDSGAANLYGYTF
TGCGCCAGCAGTGTTTTAGATAGCGGGGCCGCGAACCTCTATGGCTACACCTTC
>NA|TRBV4-3|NA|17|TRBJ1-3
CASSQESTRVSGNTIYF
TGCGCCAGCAGCCAAGAATCGACCAGGGTCTCTGGAAACACCATATATTTT
>NA|TRBV27|NA|15|TRBJ1-1
CASSLTGSMNTEAFF
TGTGCCAGCAGTTTAACAGGATCTATGAACACTGAAGCTTTCTTT
>NA|TRBV7-6|once|12|TRBJ2-5
CASSPNGETQYF
TGTGCCAGCAGCCCTAACGGGGAGACCCAGTACTTC
>NA|TRBV29-1|NA|13|TRBJ2-3
CSVLLIAPDTQYF
TGCAGCGTCCTTCTTATAGCCCCAGATACGCAGTATTTT
>NA|TRBV9|NA|15|TRBJ2-5
CASSVAGGPQETQYF
TGTGCCAGCAGCGTAGCCGGGGGGCCCCAAGAGACCCAGTACTTC
>TRBD1|TRBV6-5|few|15|TRBJ2-2
CASSTGDRDAGELFF
TGTGCCAGCAGTACGGGGGACAGGGATGCCGGGGAGCTGTTTTTT
>NA|TRBV5-1|NA|16|TRBJ2-5
CASSLDGAGLKETQYF
TGCGCCAGCAGCTTGGATGGGGCTGGCCTTAAAGAGACCCAGTACTTC
>NA|TRBV10-1|NA|13|TRBJ2-7
CASSERRGTKQYF
TGCGCCAGCAGTGAGCGAAGGGGGACGAAGCAGTACTTC
>NA|TRBV6-1|few|13|TRBJ1-6
CASSEARDSPLHF
TGTGCCAGCAGTGAGGCGCGGGATTCACCCCTCCACTTT
>NA|TRBV29-1|NA|10|TRBJ1-1
CSAAVAEAFF
TGCAGCGCTGCGGTGGCTGAAGCTTTCTTT
>NA|TRBV5-6|NA|15|TRBJ1-2
CASSPDVGAIYGYTF
TGTGCCAGCAGCCCGGACGTAGGGGCCATCTATGGCTACACCTTC
>NA|TRBV29-1|NA|12|TRBJ1-2
CSVERGNYGYTF
TGCAGCGTTGAGCGGGGGAACTATGGCTACACCTTC
>TRBD2|TRBV4-1|NA|16|TRBJ2-1
CASGLSSGGAINEQFF
TGCGCCAGCGGACTTTCCAGCGGGGGGGCGATCAATGAGCAGTTCTTC
>NA|TRBV7-8|once|14|TRBJ1-6
CASSFDTNNSPLHF
TGTGCCAGCAGCTTTGACACCAATAATTCACCCCTCCACTTT
>TRBD1|TRBV5-4|NA|15|TRBJ1-2
CASSFRDRGPYGYTF
TGTGCCAGCAGCTTTCGGGACAGGGGCCCATATGGCTACACCTTC
>TRBD1|TRBV5-5|NA|18|TRBJ1-6
CASSQGQFASSYNSPLHF
TGTGCCAGCAGCCAGGGACAGTTTGCTAGCTCCTATAATTCACCCCTCCACTTT
>NA|TRBV10-3|few|18|TRBJ1-4
CAISESSGGFTTNEKLFF
TGTGCCATCAGTGAGTCGTCGGGGGGATTCACGACTAATGAAAAACTGTTTTTT